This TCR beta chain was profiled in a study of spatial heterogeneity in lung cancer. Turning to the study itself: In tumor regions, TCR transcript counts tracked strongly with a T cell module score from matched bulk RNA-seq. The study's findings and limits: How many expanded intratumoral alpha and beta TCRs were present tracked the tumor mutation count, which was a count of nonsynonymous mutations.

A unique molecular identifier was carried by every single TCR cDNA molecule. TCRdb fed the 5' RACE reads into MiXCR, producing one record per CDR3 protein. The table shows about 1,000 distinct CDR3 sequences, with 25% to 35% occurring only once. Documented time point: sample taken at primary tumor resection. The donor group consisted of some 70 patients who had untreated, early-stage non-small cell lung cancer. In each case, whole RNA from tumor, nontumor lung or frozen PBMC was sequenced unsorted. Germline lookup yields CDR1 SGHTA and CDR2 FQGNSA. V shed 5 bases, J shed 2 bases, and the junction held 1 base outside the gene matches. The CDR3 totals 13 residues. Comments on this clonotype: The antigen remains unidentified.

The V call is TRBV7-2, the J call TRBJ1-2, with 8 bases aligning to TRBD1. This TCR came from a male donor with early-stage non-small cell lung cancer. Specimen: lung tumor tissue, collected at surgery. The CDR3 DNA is TGTGCCAGCAGCCGGACAGGGAACTATGGCTACACCTTC. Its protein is CASSRTGNYGYTF. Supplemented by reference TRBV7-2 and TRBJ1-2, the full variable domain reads GAGVSQSPSNKVTEKGKDVELRCDPISGHTALYWYRQSLGQGLEFLIYFQGNSAPDKSGLPSDRFSAERTGGSVSTLTIQRTQQEDSAVYLCASSRTGNYGYTFGSGTRLTVV.